Given below is one TCR beta chain in context. The target antigen is unknown. By way of CD45RO/CCR7/CD25/CD127/CD95/CD27, the CD4+ regulatory, stem cell-like memory, central memory and naive cells were sorted. The entry originates in a study of beta chain features in type 1 diabetes. Study at large: Examination spanned about 99 million sorted cells from all samples. Study results and caveats: People with Type 1 diabetes carried modestly yet significantly shorter TCRB CDR3s in all four CD4+ subsets.

Isolated RNA was reverse transcribed in full, so expressed TCRB transcripts were sequenced. An average approximately 4 million reads came from naive, central memory and regulatory T cell samples. Sequencing was performed with immunoSEQ multiplex PCR; in TCRdb, only in-frame clones are kept and a portion is missing. The sample includes 150,000 to 190,000 clones, approximately 10% seen only once; the top ten take over 2%. Trimming stripped 3 bases from V and 4 bases from J, with 15 bases between. This CDR3 is built from 16 residues. CDR1 MNHEY and CDR2 SVGAGI come from the germline V gene. Sequences were obtained from central memory CD4+ T cells from blood. This TCR came from a young man in good health. The chain combines TRBV6-5 with TRBJ2-2; D gene ambiguous. This CDR3 is CASSYYLTDSTGELFF. The CDR3 coding sequence is TGTGCCAGCAGTTATTACCTTACAGATTCCACCGGGGAGCTGTTTTTT.